The 10 T cell receptor beta chains listed next were all sequenced from one sample in a study of shared clonotypes between healthy human individuals. Produced via immunoSEQ multiplex PCR; TCRdb's table is partial and in-frame only. The sample includes some 2 million clones, 85% to 95% of them seen just once. The sequencing input was naive CD4+ T cells sorted from blood. Sample subset: CD45RA+ positively selected. The receptors originated from a man aged 18 to 29 in good health.

V gene TRBV30 combines with J gene TRBJ2-2; D unresolved. CDR3 size: 14 residues. V was pared by 4 bases and J by 1 base, with 10 bases between. Germline V CDR1 and CDR2: GTSNPN, SVGIG (reference sequence). The DNA of the CDR3 is TGTGCCTGGATGCGATGGGGGAACACCGGGGAGCTGTTTTTT. This gives the protein CAWMRWGNTGELFF.

The chain combines TRBV7-2 with TRBJ2-5, with D unresolved. The V and J ends lost 5 bases and 5 bases respectively, with 12 bases between them. Germline V gives CDR1 SGHTA, CDR2 FQGNSA. The CDR3 runs to 13 residues. In nucleotides, the CDR3 is TGTGCCAGCAGCATCCGGGCTGGGGAGACCCAGTACTTC. Translation: CASSIRAGETQYF.

The rearrangement links TRBV10-3 to TRBJ1-2, with 9 bases matching TRBD1. Looked up from germline, CDR1 is ENHRY and CDR2 is SYGVKD. This CDR3 comprises 13 residues. V lost 11 bases, J lost 8 bases, and 12 bases stayed unmatched. This chain's CDR3 is CALSRDRDGGYTF. In nucleotides, the CDR3 is TGTGCCCTCTCCCGGGACAGGGATGGCGGCTACACCTTC.

V and J are TRBV2 and TRBJ2-3; tentative D call: TRBD1 (6 bases). This CDR3 is 13 amino acids long. Trimming cost V 4 bases and J 11 bases, with 16 bases left between them. Germline V gene sequence: CDR1 SNHLY, CDR2 FYNNEI. The chain's CDR3 is CASSVPGTTLQYF. The CDR3 bases are TGTGCCAGCAGTGTCCCCGGGACAACCCTGCAGTATTTT.

This chain uses TRBV20-1 with TRBJ2-1; no clear D gene. The ends were cut back, 5 bases at V and 12 bases at J, with 11 bases in the middle. The germline gives CDR1 DFQATT, CDR2 SNEGSKA (reference sequence). The CDR3 contains 10 residues. CDR3 nucleotides: TGCAGTGCTCCTGACATGGGGCAGTTCTTC. Its protein is CSAPDMGQFF.

V and J are TRBV2 and TRBJ1-1; D remains unclear. From germline, CDR1 is SNHLY and CDR2 FYNNEI. V lost 5 bases and J lost 1, with 8 bases in between. This CDR3 contains 13 residues. CDR3: CASSPTQNTEAFF. The CDR3 DNA is TGTGCCAGCAGTCCAACACAGAACACTGAAGCTTTCTTT.

With regard to this clone: The identical CDR3 is also encoded by other nucleotide sequences in the sample. Here the CDR3 reads CASSLGLSTDTQYF. Written as DNA, the CDR3 is TGTGCCAGCAGCTTAGGTCTGAGCACAGATACGCAGTATTTT. The chain couples TRBV7-3 to TRBJ2-3; no reliable D call. The CDR3 totals 14 residues. Germline V gene data show CDR1 as SGHTA and CDR2 as FQGTGA. Trimming cost V 2 bases and J 0 bases, with 6 bases left between them.

The V gene is TRBV11-2, the J gene TRBJ1-5, with D unresolved. CDR3 size: 14 residues. The V gene lost 5 bases and the J gene lost 0 bases, with 8 bases spanning the gap. From germline, CDR1 is SGHAT and CDR2 FQNNGV. CDR3 sequence reads: CASSPRGSNQPQHF. The DNA for the CDR3 is TGTGCCAGCAGCCCCCGGGGTAGCAATCAGCCCCAGCATTTT.

The chain is built from TRBV29-1 and TRBJ2-1; D tentatively reads TRBD1 or TRBD2 (6 bases each). Germline-derived CDR1 and CDR2 are SQVTM and ANQGSEA. V was trimmed by 7 bases and J by 5 bases, leaving 24 bases between them. The CDR3 length is 16 residues. The CDR3 loop reads CSGGAWREGGDNEQFF. In nucleotides, the CDR3 is TGCAGCGGTGGGGCATGGCGGGAAGGGGGAGACAATGAGCAGTTCTTC.

This clone showed up just once. The chain is built from TRBV18 and TRBJ2-7; the D gene is possibly TRBD1 (5 bases). The germline V gene has CDR1 KGHSH and CDR2 LQKENI. Trimming stripped 0 bases from V and 3 bases from J, with 9 bases between. The CDR3 is 14 residues long. The CDR3 bases are TGTGCCAGCTCACCACCGAGCAGGGTCTACGAGCAGTACTTC. It yields the protein CASSPPSRVYEQYF.